A selection of T cell receptor beta chains follows, all from one sample in a study of beta chain features in type 1 diabetes. Data came from immunoSEQ multiplex PCR; TCRdb stores just in-frame clones and leaves some out. The sample records about 150,000 clones, approximately 8% being singletons. Sequences were obtained from central memory CD4+ T cells from blood. The receptors here all came from a man between 18 and 29 years old with type 1 diabetes. CDR3s include the opening cysteine and the closing phenylalanine or tryptophan. D genes are given only for firm matches. Expanded clones are given a class, and other clones once, few, many or no size at all.

j_call v_call d_call clone_size cdr3_aa cdr3_nt
TRBJ2-3 TRBV10-2 NA NA CASSISTSTDTQYF TGCGCCAGCAGTATTTCTACCTCCACAGATACGCAGTATTTT
TRBJ2-1 TRBV21-1 NA many CASSLRGGRETCYNEQFF TGTGCCAGCAGCCTAAGGGGGGGGCGAGAGACCTGCTACAATGAGCAGTTCTTC
TRBJ2-1 TRBV15 NA few CATSRDFTPVYNEQFF TGTGCCACCAGCAGAGATTTTACCCCGGTCTACAATGAGCAGTTCTTC
TRBJ2-7 TRBV6-5 NA few CASSAIGGPLYEQYF TGTGCCAGCAGTGCTATCGGGGGGCCGCTGTACGAGCAGTACTTC
TRBJ1-1 TRBV6-6 TRBD1 NA CASTKGGTGWNTEAFF TGTGCCAGCACTAAAGGGGGGACAGGGTGGAACACTGAAGCTTTCTTT
TRBJ2-5 TRBV2 NA NA CASTREETQYF TGTGCCAGCACCAGGGAAGAGACCCAGTACTTC
TRBJ1-6 TRBV6-1 TRBD1 NA CASTLDRFNSPLHF TGTGCCAGCACCTTGGACAGGTTTAATTCACCCCTCCACTTT
TRBJ1-1 TRBV11-3 NA few CASSLEWGQGTEAFF TGTGCCAGCAGCTTAGAGTGGGGCCAGGGGACTGAAGCTTTCTTT
TRBJ1-2 TRBV4-2 NA few CASSPGGNSYGYTF TGTGCCAGCAGCCCGGGAGGGAACTCCTATGGCTACACCTTC
TRBJ2-5 TRBV7-9 NA few CASSLVLLYQETQYF TGTGCCAGCAGCTTAGTCCTCCTGTACCAAGAGACCCAGTACTTC
TRBJ2-7 TRBV7-2 TRBD1 NA CASSLGSGQVYEQYF TGTGCCAGCAGCTTAGGTTCCGGACAGGTGTACGAGCAGTACTTC
TRBJ1-4 TRBV5-4 NA NA CASSLPESNEKLFF TGTGCCAGCAGCCTCCCAGAATCTAATGAAAAACTGTTTTTT
TRBJ2-3 TRBV6-5 NA NA CASSEARQTEYF TGTGCCAGCAGTGAAGCGCGCCAAACGGAGTATTTT
TRBJ2-5 TRBV5-4 NA few CASSGTFQETQYF TGTGCCAGCAGCGGGACATTCCAAGAGACCCAGTACTTC